The clone carrying this TCR beta chain showed up just once. Its target is unknown. Other DNA sequences in the same sample also yield this CDR3. The data stem from a study of CD8+ T cells in alopecia areata. Study summary: The SALT score measured affected scalp surface percentage in treated patients.

Extracted RNA was reverse transcribed, and the resulting cDNA served as sequencing template. Sequencing was performed with immunoSEQ multiplex PCR; in TCRdb, only in-frame clones are kept and a portion is missing. The table includes a few hundred thousand clones, more than 60% detected once. Study-wide results and caveats: TCR sharing across patients was less clear than in mice, possibly HLA-related. With tofacitinib ongoing, many expanded lesional clones persisted in both scalp and blood.

Specified treatment: oral pan-JAK inhibitor, 5-10 mg twice daily. PBMCs provided sorted CD4+ and CD8+ T cells. The source of this sequence is a human donor with alopecia areata. The source was CD4+ T cells sorted from blood, collected between weeks 44 and 45, from a patient treated with tofacitinib.

CDR3 nucleotides: TGCAGCGTTGAAGCAGGATTGAACACTGAAGCTTTCTTT. Translating it yields CSVEAGLNTEAFF. V usage is TRBV29-1 and J usage is TRBJ1-1; D is uncertain. The CDR3 has 13 residues. V was pared by 1 base and J by 0 bases, with 6 bases between. Germline CDR1 reads SQVTM; CDR2 reads ANQGSEA.